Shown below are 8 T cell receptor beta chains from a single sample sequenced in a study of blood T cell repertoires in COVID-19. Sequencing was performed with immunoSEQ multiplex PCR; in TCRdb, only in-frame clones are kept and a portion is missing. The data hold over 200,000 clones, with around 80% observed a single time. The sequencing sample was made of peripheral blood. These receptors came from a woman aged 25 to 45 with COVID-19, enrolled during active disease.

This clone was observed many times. The CDR3 loop reads CAWREGRGLYTF. For the CDR3, the DNA is TGTGCCTGGAGAGAGGGTAGGGGGCTCTACACCTTC. The V gene is TRBV30, the J gene TRBJ1-2; 7 bases line up with TRBD1. With 3 bases clipped from V and 10 bases from J, the junction kept 8 bases outside the gene matches. Germline loops: CDR1 GTSNPN, CDR2 SVGIG (reference sequence). This CDR3 contains 12 residues.

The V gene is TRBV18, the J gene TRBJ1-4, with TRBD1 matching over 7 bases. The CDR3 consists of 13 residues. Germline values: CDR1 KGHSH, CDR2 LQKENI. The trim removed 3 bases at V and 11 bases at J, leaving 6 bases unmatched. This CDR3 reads CASSPGTVGKLFF. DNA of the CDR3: TGTGCCAGCTCACCTGGGACAGTCGGGAAACTGTTTTTT.

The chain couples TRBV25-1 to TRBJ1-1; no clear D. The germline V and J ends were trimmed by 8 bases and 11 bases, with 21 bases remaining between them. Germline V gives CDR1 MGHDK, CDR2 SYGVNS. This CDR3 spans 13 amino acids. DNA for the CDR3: TGTGCCAGCCACTCGATTGCTCCTCAGAGGGCTTTCTTT. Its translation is CASHSIAPQRAFF. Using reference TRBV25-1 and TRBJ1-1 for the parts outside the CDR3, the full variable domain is EADIYQTPRYLVIGTGKKITLECSQTMGHDKMYWYQQDPGMELHLIHYSYGVNSTEKGDLSSESTVSRIRTEHFPLTLESARPSHTSQYLCASHSIAPQRAFFGQGTRLTVV.

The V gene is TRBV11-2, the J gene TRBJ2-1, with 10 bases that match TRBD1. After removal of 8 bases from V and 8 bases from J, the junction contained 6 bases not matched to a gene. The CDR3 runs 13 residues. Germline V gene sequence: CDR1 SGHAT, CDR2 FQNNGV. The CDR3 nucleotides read TGTGCCAGCGACAGGGGGCTTCTGGATGAGCAGTTCTTC. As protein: CASDRGLLDEQFF.

The CDR3 spells CASSEGWGTDRNEQFF. The DNA for the CDR3 is TGTGCCAGCAGTGAGGGATGGGGGACTGACAGAAATGAGCAGTTCTTC. V and J are TRBV25-1 and TRBJ2-1; maybe TRBD2 (6 bases). With 3 bases removed from V and 7 bases from J, the gap between germline ends came to 19 bases. Per the germline V gene, CDR1 is MGHDK and CDR2 is SYGVNS. The CDR3 extends over 16 amino acids.

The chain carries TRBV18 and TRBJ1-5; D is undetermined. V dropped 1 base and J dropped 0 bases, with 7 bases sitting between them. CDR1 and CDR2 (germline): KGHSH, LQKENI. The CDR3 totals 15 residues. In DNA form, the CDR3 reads TGTGCCAGCTCACCACTATCAGGTAGCAATCAGCCCCAGCATTTT. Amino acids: CASSPLSGSNQPQHF.

The CDR3 region is CATYPAEKLFF. CDR3 sequence (DNA): TGTGCCACCTACCCCGCTGAAAAACTGTTTTTT. V is TRBV7-9 and J is TRBJ1-4, with D hard to call. The V end lost 10 bases, the J end lost 7 bases, and 10 bases lay between the germline ends. Germline assignment: CDR1 SEHNR and CDR2 FQNEAQ (reference sequence). This CDR3 comprises 11 residues.

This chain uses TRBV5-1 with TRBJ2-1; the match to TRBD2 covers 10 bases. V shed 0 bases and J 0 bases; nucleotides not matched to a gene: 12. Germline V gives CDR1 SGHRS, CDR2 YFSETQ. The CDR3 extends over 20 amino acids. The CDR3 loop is CASSLEEAGGHTLSYNEQFF. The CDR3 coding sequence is TGCGCCAGCAGCTTGGAGGAAGCGGGGGGGCATACCCTCTCCTACAATGAGCAGTTCTTC. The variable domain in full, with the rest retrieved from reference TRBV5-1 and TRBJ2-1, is KAGVTQTPRYLIKTRGQQVTLSCSPISGHRSVSWYQQTPGQGLQFLFEYFSETQRNKGNFPGRFSGRQFSNSRSEMNVSTLELGDSALYLCASSLEEAGGHTLSYNEQFFGPGTRLTVL.